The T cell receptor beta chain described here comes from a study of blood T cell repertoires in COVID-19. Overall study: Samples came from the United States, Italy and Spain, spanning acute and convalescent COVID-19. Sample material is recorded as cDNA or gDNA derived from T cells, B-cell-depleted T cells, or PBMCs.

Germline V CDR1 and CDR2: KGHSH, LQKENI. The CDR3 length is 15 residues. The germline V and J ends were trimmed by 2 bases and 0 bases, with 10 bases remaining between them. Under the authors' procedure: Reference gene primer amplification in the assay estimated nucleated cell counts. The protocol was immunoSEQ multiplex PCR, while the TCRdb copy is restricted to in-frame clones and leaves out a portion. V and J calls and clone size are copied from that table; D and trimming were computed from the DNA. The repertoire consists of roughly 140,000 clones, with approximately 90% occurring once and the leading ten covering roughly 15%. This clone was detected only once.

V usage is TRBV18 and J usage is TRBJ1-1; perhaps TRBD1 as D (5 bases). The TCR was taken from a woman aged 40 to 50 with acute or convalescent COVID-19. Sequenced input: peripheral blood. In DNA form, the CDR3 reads TGTGCCAGCTCACCAGATACAGGTATGAACACTGAAGCTTTCTTT. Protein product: CASSPDTGMNTEAFF.